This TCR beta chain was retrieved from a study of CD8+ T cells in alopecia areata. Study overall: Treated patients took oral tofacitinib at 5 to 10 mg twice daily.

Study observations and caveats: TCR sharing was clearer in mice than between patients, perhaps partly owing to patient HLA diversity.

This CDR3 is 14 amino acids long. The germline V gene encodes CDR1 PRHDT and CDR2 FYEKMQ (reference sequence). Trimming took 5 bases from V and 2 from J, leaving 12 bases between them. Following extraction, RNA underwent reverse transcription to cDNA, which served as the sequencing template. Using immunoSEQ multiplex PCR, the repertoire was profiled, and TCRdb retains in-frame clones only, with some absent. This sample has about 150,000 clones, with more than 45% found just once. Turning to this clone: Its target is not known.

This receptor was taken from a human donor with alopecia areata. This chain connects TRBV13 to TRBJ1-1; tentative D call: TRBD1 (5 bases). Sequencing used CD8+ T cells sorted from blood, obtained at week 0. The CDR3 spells CASSPPGTNTEAFF. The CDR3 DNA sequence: TGTGCCAGCAGCCCACCAGGGACTAACACTGAAGCTTTCTTT. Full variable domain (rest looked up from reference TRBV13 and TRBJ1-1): AAGVIQSPRHLIKEKRETATLKCYPIPRHDTVYWYQQGPGQDPQFLISFYEKMQSDKGSIPDRFSAQQFSDYHSELNMSSLELGDSALYFCASSPPGTNTEAFFGQGTRLTVV.